A selection of T cell receptor beta chains follows, all from one sample in a study of T-cell memory formation after mild COVID-19. TCRdb reprocessed the 5' RACE reads via MiXCR and lists one record per CDR3 protein. The sample carries approximately 250,000 distinct CDR3 sequences, approximately 15% recorded once. Sequencing was carried out using PBMCs or a T cell subset sorted from them (not recorded which). All receptors come from a man aged 18-30 years who had mild COVID-19 (a few samples of this study predate the infection). Cell type and time point are not known. The CDR3 runs from the conserved cysteine through the conserved F or W. Fields, in order: clone size, D gene, J gene, V gene, CDR3 protein. D genes are given only for firm matches. Clone sizes are given selectively: once, few, many, or a class where the clone is expanded.

clone_size: few
d_call: NA
j_call: TRBJ1-4
v_call: TRBV5-1
cdr3_aa: CASSQGHTNEKLFF

clone_size: few
d_call: TRBD1
j_call: TRBJ1-5
v_call: TRBV18
cdr3_aa: CASSPPGQPAHF

clone_size: NA
d_call: TRBD1
j_call: TRBJ1-1
v_call: TRBV7-3
cdr3_aa: CASSTTGANTEAFF

clone_size: NA
d_call: TRBD1
j_call: TRBJ2-7
v_call: TRBV19
cdr3_aa: CASTAGTGKAYEQYF

clone_size: NA
d_call: NA
j_call: TRBJ1-1
v_call: TRBV7-2
cdr3_aa: CASSYASGAFF

clone_size: few
d_call: NA
j_call: TRBJ2-3
v_call: TRBV24-1
cdr3_aa: CATSEAQGRDPDTQYF

clone_size: few
d_call: NA
j_call: TRBJ2-3
v_call: TRBV19
cdr3_aa: CATAGAGDTQYF

clone_size: NA
d_call: TRBD1
j_call: TRBJ2-1
v_call: TRBV24-1
cdr3_aa: CATSEPGQEYNEQFF

clone_size: NA
d_call: NA
j_call: TRBJ2-3
v_call: TRBV7-6
cdr3_aa: CASSATATASTDTQYF

clone_size: NA
d_call: NA
j_call: TRBJ2-4
v_call: TRBV19
cdr3_aa: CASSRLARVGKNIQYF

clone_size: few
d_call: TRBD2
j_call: TRBJ2-7
v_call: TRBV7-9
cdr3_aa: CASSLDPAGGHEQYF

clone_size: NA
d_call: NA
j_call: TRBJ1-2
v_call: TRBV3-1
cdr3_aa: CASSPSGRVNYGYTF

clone_size: NA
d_call: TRBD2
j_call: TRBJ2-5
v_call: TRBV11-2
cdr3_aa: CASSWTSGQETQYF

clone_size: few
d_call: NA
j_call: TRBJ2-7
v_call: TRBV12-3/TRBV12-4
cdr3_aa: CASSPGLREQYF

clone_size: few
d_call: NA
j_call: TRBJ2-3
v_call: TRBV6-5
cdr3_aa: CASSSRQRRTDTQYF

clone_size: few
d_call: NA
j_call: TRBJ1-5
v_call: TRBV19
cdr3_aa: CASSIVSLRERGNQPQHF

clone_size: NA
d_call: NA
j_call: TRBJ1-2
v_call: TRBV6-5
cdr3_aa: CASSYSHGTNYGYTF

clone_size: once
d_call: NA
j_call: TRBJ2-5
v_call: TRBV11-2
cdr3_aa: CASSFRGAGQETQYF

clone_size: NA
d_call: NA
j_call: TRBJ2-3
v_call: TRBV4-3
cdr3_aa: CASSQMTGSTDTQYF

clone_size: few
d_call: NA
j_call: TRBJ1-2
v_call: TRBV12-3/TRBV12-4
cdr3_aa: CASSSHGQANYGYTF

clone_size: NA
d_call: NA
j_call: TRBJ1-6
v_call: TRBV10-3
cdr3_aa: CAISPLQGDNSPLHF

clone_size: NA
d_call: NA
j_call: TRBJ2-1
v_call: TRBV7-9
cdr3_aa: CASSPPGTPPNEQFF

clone_size: few
d_call: NA
j_call: TRBJ1-5
v_call: TRBV10-3
cdr3_aa: CAIRDSNQPQHF

clone_size: many
d_call: NA
j_call: TRBJ2-2
v_call: TRBV10-3
cdr3_aa: CAISGLGNTGELFF

clone_size: NA
d_call: NA
j_call: TRBJ2-3
v_call: TRBV6-2/TRBV6-3
cdr3_aa: CASSYPGGGRADTQYF

clone_size: NA
d_call: TRBD1
j_call: TRBJ1-4
v_call: TRBV6-5
cdr3_aa: CASRVDRGREKLFF

clone_size: once
d_call: TRBD2
j_call: TRBJ2-2
v_call: TRBV5-1
cdr3_aa: CASSHNPSGGNTGELFF

clone_size: few
d_call: NA
j_call: TRBJ2-2
v_call: TRBV21-1
cdr3_aa: CASSKGDRGRPGELFF

clone_size: many
d_call: NA
j_call: TRBJ2-1
v_call: TRBV5-5
cdr3_aa: CASSALGGPSLFF

clone_size: few
d_call: NA
j_call: TRBJ2-7
v_call: TRBV13
cdr3_aa: CASSSPRGGSLNEQYF

clone_size: many
d_call: TRBD2
j_call: TRBJ2-1
v_call: TRBV5-1
cdr3_aa: CASSLVGLAGDEQFF

clone_size: few
d_call: NA
j_call: TRBJ2-3
v_call: TRBV5-6
cdr3_aa: CASSLANSDTQYF

clone_size: few
d_call: NA
j_call: TRBJ2-1
v_call: TRBV13
cdr3_aa: CASSLVGPYNEQFF

clone_size: NA
d_call: TRBD1
j_call: TRBJ2-3
v_call: TRBV4-1
cdr3_aa: CASSQDNWGWTGSTDTQYF

clone_size: many
d_call: NA
j_call: TRBJ2-5
v_call: TRBV5-1
cdr3_aa: CASSGETQYF

clone_size: NA
d_call: NA
j_call: TRBJ2-1
v_call: TRBV7-2
cdr3_aa: CASSLVGYGYNEQFF

clone_size: few
d_call: NA
j_call: TRBJ2-2
v_call: TRBV5-1
cdr3_aa: CASSLKSRVTGELFF

clone_size: NA
d_call: NA
j_call: TRBJ2-5
v_call: TRBV5-6
cdr3_aa: CASSAGQISQETQYF

clone_size: many
d_call: NA
j_call: TRBJ2-3
v_call: TRBV27
cdr3_aa: CASSQTSWADTQYF

clone_size: many
d_call: NA
j_call: TRBJ2-5
v_call: TRBV7-2
cdr3_aa: CASSLAISETQYF

clone_size: few
d_call: NA
j_call: TRBJ2-1
v_call: TRBV12-3/TRBV12-4
cdr3_aa: CASSRGTLDNEQFF

clone_size: few
d_call: NA
j_call: TRBJ2-3
v_call: TRBV20-1
cdr3_aa: CSAGARADTQYF

clone_size: many
d_call: NA
j_call: TRBJ1-1
v_call: TRBV20-1
cdr3_aa: CSAPGNTEAFF

clone_size: NA
d_call: TRBD1
j_call: TRBJ2-7
v_call: TRBV7-8
cdr3_aa: CASSPEGQRTYEQYF

clone_size: few
d_call: TRBD2
j_call: TRBJ2-3
v_call: TRBV7-8
cdr3_aa: CASSLPPISGRGDTQYF

clone_size: NA
d_call: NA
j_call: TRBJ2-1
v_call: TRBV7-9
cdr3_aa: CASSLGGMGGQFF

clone_size: few
d_call: NA
j_call: TRBJ1-2
v_call: TRBV18
cdr3_aa: CASSPREVFNYGYTF

clone_size: NA
d_call: NA
j_call: TRBJ2-1
v_call: TRBV7-3
cdr3_aa: CASSSRRRGADYNEQFF

clone_size: NA
d_call: TRBD1
j_call: TRBJ2-5
v_call: TRBV28
cdr3_aa: CASSLGDREETQYF

clone_size: many
d_call: TRBD1
j_call: TRBJ1-6
v_call: TRBV24-1
cdr3_aa: CAGSRDSRYNSPLHF